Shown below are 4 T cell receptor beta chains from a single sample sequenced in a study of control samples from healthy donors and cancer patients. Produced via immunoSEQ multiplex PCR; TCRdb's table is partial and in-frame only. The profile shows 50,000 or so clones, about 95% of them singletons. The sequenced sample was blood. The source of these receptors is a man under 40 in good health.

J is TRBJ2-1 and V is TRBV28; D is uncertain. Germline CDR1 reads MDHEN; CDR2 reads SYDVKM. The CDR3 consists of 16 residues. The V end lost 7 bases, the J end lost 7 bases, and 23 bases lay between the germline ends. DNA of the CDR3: TGTGCCAGCACCCCTCTGGGGTCTCTAGAGTCGAATGAGCAGTTCTTC. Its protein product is CASTPLGSLESNEQFF.

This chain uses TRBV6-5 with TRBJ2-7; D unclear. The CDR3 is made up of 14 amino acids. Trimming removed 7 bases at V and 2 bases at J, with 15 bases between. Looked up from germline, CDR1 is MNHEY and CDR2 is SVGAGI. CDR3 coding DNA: TGTGCCAGCACCTTCTTTTTCTTGGCCTACGAGCAGTACTTC. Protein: CASTFFFLAYEQYF.

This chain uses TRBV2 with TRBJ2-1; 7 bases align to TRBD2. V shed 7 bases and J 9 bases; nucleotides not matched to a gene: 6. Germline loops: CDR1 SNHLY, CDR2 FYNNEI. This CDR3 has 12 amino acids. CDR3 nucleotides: TGTGCCAGCACCGAGACTAGCCTTGAGCAGTTCTTC. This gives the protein CASTETSLEQFF.

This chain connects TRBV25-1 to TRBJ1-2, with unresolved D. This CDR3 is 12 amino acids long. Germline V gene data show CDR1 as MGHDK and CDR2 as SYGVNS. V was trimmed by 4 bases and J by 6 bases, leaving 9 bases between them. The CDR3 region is CASSGARNGYTF. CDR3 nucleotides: TGTGCCAGCAGTGGGGCTAGGAATGGCTACACCTTC.